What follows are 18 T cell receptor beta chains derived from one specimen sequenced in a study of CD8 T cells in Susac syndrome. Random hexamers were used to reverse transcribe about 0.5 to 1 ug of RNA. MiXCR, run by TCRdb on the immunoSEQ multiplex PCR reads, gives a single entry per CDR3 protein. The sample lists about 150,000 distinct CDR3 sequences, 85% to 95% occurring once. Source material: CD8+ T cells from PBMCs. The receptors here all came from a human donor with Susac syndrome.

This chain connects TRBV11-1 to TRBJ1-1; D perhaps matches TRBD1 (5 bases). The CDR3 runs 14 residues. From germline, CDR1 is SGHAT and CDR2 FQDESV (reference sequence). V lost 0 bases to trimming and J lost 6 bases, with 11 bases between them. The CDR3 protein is CASSLAPGIAEAFF. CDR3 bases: TGTGCCAGCAGCTTAGCCCCAGGGATCGCTGAAGCTTTCTTT.

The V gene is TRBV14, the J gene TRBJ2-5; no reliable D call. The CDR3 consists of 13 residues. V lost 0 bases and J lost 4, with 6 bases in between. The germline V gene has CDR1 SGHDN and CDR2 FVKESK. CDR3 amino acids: CASSQDLVETQYF. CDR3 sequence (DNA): TGTGCCAGCAGCCAAGATCTGGTAGAGACCCAGTACTTC.

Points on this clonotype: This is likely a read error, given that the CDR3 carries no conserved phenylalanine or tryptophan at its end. CDR3 protein: CASSQEGTSGSGNEQFV. Here the CDR3 DNA reads TGCGCCAGCAGCCAAGAAGGGACTAGCGGGAGTGGCAATGAGCAGTTCGTC. The genes are TRBV4-1 and TRBJ2-1, with TRBD2 identical over 14 bases. Unmatched junction bases numbered 4, after V lost 0 bases and J lost 6 bases. The V gene's germline CDR1 is MGHRA and CDR2 YSYEKL. The CDR3 has 17 residues.

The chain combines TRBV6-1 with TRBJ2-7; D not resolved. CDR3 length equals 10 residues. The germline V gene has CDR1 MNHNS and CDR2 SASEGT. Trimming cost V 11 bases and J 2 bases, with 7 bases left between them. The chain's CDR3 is CAVAAYEQYF. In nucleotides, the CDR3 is TGTGCCGTGGCGGCCTACGAGCAGTACTTC.

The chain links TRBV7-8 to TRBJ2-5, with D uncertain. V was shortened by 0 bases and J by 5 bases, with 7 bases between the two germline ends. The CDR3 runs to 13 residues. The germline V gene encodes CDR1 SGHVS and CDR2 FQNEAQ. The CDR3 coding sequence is TGTGCCAGCAGCTTAGCTAGATCTGAGACCCAGTACTTC. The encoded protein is CASSLARSETQYF.

CDR3 DNA: TGCGCCAGCAGCCAGGGGGATGGCACAGATACGCAGTATTTT. Translating gives CASSQGDGTDTQYF. The rearrangement joins TRBV5-1 to TRBJ2-3; TRBD1 aligns across 7 bases. V lost 4 bases, J lost 1 base, and 3 bases stayed unmatched. The germline CDR1 and CDR2 sequences are SGHRS and YFSETQ. The length of the CDR3 is 14 residues.

The CDR3 here is CASSGDNEQFF. The CDR3 nucleotides read TGTGCCAGCAGTGGTGACAATGAGCAGTTCTTC. V gene TRBV6-1 combines with J gene TRBJ2-1; D unresolved. V was cut by 4 bases and J by 5 bases, with 3 bases left in between. The CDR3 covers 11 residues. Germline loops: CDR1 MNHNS, CDR2 SASEGT.

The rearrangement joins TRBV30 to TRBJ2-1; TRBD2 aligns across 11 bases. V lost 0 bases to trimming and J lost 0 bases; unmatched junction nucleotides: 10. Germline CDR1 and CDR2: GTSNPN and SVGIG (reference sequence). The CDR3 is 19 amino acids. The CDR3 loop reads CAWSVRWTSGPSSYNEQFF. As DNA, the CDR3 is TGTGCCTGGAGTGTACGTTGGACTAGCGGGCCAAGCTCCTACAATGAGCAGTTCTTC.

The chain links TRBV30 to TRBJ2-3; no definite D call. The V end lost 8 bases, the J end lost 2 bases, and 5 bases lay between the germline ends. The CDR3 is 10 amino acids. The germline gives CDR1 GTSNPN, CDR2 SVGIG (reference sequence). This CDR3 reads CALSTDTQYF. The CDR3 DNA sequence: TGTGCCCTCTCCACAGATACGCAGTATTTT.

This CDR3 reads CASSGSSGSNYGYTF. As DNA, the CDR3 is TGTGCCAGTAGTGGATCCAGTGGGTCCAACTATGGCTACACCTTC. J is TRBJ1-2 and V is TRBV19, with unresolved D. Looked up from germline, CDR1 is LNHDA and CDR2 is SQIVND (reference sequence). Trimming cost V 5 bases and J 2 bases, with 15 bases left between them. The CDR3 has 15 residues.

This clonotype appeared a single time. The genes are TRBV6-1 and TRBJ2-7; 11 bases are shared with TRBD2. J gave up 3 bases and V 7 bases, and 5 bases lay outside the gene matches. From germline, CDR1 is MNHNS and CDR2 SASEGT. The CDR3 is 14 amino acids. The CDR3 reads CASTQGTSGYEQYF. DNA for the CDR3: TGTGCCAGCACCCAAGGGACTAGCGGCTACGAGCAGTACTTC.

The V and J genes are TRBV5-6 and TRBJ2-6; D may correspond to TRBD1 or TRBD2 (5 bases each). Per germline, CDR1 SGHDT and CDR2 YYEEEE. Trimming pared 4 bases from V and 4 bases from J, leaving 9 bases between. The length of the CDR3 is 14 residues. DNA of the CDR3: TGTGCCAGCAGCCCAGGGAGCGGGGCCAACGTCCTGACTTTC. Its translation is CASSPGSGANVLTF.

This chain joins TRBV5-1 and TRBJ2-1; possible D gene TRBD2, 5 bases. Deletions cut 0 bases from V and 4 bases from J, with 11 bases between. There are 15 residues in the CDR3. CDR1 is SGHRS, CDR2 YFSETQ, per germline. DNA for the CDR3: TGCGCCAGCAGCTTGGATCCGACTAAGTACAATGAGCAGTTCTTC. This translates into CASSLDPTKYNEQFF.

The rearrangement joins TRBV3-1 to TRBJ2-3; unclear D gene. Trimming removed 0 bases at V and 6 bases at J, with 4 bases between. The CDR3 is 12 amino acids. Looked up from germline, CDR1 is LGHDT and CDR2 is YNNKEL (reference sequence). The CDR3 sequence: CASSQDGDTQYF. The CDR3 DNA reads TGTGCCAGCAGCCAAGATGGGGATACGCAGTATTTT.

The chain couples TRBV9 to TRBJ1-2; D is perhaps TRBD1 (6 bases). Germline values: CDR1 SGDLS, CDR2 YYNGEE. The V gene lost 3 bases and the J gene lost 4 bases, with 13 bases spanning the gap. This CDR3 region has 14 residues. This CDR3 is CASSGTATGYGYTF. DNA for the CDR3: TGTGCCAGCAGCGGGACAGCGACGGGCTATGGCTACACCTTC.

CDR3 residues: CASSLGLAGVGANVLTF. Here the CDR3 DNA reads TGTGCCAGCAGTTTAGGGCTAGCGGGAGTTGGGGCCAACGTCCTGACTTTC. The chain joins TRBV12-3 or TRBV12-4 to TRBJ2-6; 10 bases fit TRBD2. The CDR3 loop spans 17 amino acids. Losses at the gene ends were 1 base for V and 3 bases for J; bases not matched to a gene: 3.

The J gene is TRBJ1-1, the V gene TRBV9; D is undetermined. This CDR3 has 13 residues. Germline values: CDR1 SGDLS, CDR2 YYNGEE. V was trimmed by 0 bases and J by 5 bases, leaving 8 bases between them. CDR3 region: CASSVDYRTEAFF. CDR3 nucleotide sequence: TGTGCCAGCAGCGTAGATTATCGGACTGAAGCTTTCTTT.

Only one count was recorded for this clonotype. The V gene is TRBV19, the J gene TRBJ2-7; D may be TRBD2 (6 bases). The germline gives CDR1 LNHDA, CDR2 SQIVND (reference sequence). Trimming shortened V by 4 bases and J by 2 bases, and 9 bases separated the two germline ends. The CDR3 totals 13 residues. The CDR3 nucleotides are TGTGCCAGTAGTACCAGACTAGCCTACGAGCAGTACTTC. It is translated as CASSTRLAYEQYF.